Listed below are T cell receptor beta chains from one sample, sequenced in a study of T-cell reconstitution after alpha-beta-depleted transplantation in children. TCRdb used MiXCR to reprocess the PCR reads, holding one entry per CDR3 protein. Of 250,000 to 400,000 distinct CDR3 sequences listed, over 20% are singletons. This specimen consisted of PBMCs, mostly from graft donor cells, obtained 180 days after TCRalphabeta/CD19-depleted stem cell transplant. The receptors here all came from a male patient between 5 and 17 years old who had a stem cell transplant for acute lymphoblastic leukemia, so the T cells may come from the graft donor. CDR3s include the opening cysteine and the closing phenylalanine or tryptophan. D genes are given only for firm matches. Only part of the rows carry a size: once, few, many, or a class if the clone is expanded.

>TRBV7-9|.|TRBD2|TRBJ2-3
CASSSRAGAADTQYF
TGTGCCAGCAGCTCGCGTGCGGGAGCCGCTGATACGCAGTATTTT
>TRBV7-9|few|.|TRBJ2-7
CASSFGTGWTDF
TGTGCCAGCAGCTTCGGGACCGGGTGGACCGATTTC
>TRBV12-3/TRBV12-4|.|.|TRBJ1-5
CASSFDQLFNQPQHF
TGTGCCAGCAGTTTTGACCAGCTCTTCAATCAGCCCCAGCATTTT
>TRBV7-3|few|TRBD2|TRBJ2-1
CASAFSGPYNEQFF
TGTGCCAGCGCCTTTAGCGGGCCTTACAATGAGCAGTTCTTC
>TRBV5-1|many|TRBD2|TRBJ2-3
CASSHGTSGGTDTQYF
TGCGCCAGCAGCCACGGGACTAGCGGGGGCACAGATACGCAGTATTTT
>TRBV6-5|.|.|TRBJ2-5
CASSYSEETQYF
TGTGCCAGCAGTTACTCGGAAGAGACCCAGTACTTC
>TRBV5-1|few|TRBD2|TRBJ2-7
CASSLDRGGGGAYEQYF
TGCGCCAGCAGCTTGGATCGGGGGGGCGGAGGAGCCTACGAGCAGTACTTC
>TRBV2|.|.|TRBJ2-7
CASSEVVLRRYEQYF
TGTGCCAGCAGTGAAGTGGTCCTGCGAAGGTACGAGCAGTACTTC
>TRBV12-3/TRBV12-4|few|.|TRBJ2-2
CASRRAGELFF
TGTGCCAGCAGGCGGGCTGGGGAGCTGTTTTTT
>TRBV18|.|.|TRBJ2-5
CASSPRYQETQYF
TGTGCCAGCTCACCAAGATACCAAGAGACCCAGTACTTC
>TRBV7-9|.|.|TRBJ1-5
CASSFNLGITDQPQHF
TGTGCCAGCAGCTTTAATTTAGGGATCACGGATCAGCCCCAGCATTTT
>TRBV25-1|.|TRBD2|TRBJ2-2
CASSPIAGGSGELFF
TGTGCCAGCAGTCCCATAGCGGGAGGGAGCGGGGAGCTGTTTTTT
>TRBV11-2|few|.|TRBJ2-3
CASSLDLGLRTDTQYF
TGTGCCAGCAGCTTAGATCTAGGACTGCGCACAGATACGCAGTATTTT
>TRBV24-1|.|.|TRBJ2-1
CATSAVGVHNEQFF
TGTGCCACCAGTGCCGTCGGAGTCCACAATGAGCAGTTCTTC
>TRBV7-6|.|TRBD2|TRBJ2-1
CASSSLLSSGRNNEQFF
TGTGCCAGCAGCTCCCTCCTCTCTAGCGGGAGAAACAATGAGCAGTTCTTC
>TRBV12-3/TRBV12-4|.|TRBD2|TRBJ2-7
CASSRGTSGRGEQYF
TGTGCCAGCAGCCGTGGGACTAGCGGGAGGGGCGAGCAGTACTTC
>TRBV12-3/TRBV12-4|few|TRBD2|TRBJ2-5
CASSPDIRLAGVPETQYF
TGTGCCAGCAGTCCCGACATCAGGCTAGCGGGAGTCCCAGAGACCCAGTACTTC
>TRBV5-1|few|.|TRBJ2-7
CASSSDLLFSYEQYF
TGCGCCAGCAGCTCGGACTTATTATTCTCCTACGAGCAGTACTTC
>TRBV20-1|few|.|TRBJ1-5
CSARGDIDYQPQHF
TGCAGTGCTAGGGGGGACATCGACTATCAGCCCCAGCATTTT
>TRBV18|.|.|TRBJ1-6
CASRQGGHNSPLHF
TGTGCCAGCCGTCAGGGTGGACATAATTCACCCCTCCACTTT
>TRBV4-1|few|TRBD1|TRBJ1-1
CASRTQGGKTEAFF
TGCGCCAGCAGGACTCAGGGGGGCAAGACTGAAGCTTTCTTT
>TRBV7-3|few|TRBD2|TRBJ2-1
CASRPGLAAPAYNEQFF
TGTGCCAGCAGACCGGGACTAGCAGCCCCCGCATACAATGAGCAGTTCTTC
>TRBV7-3|.|TRBD2|TRBJ2-5
CASSPGLAGKETQYF
TGTGCCAGCAGCCCGGGACTAGCGGGTAAAGAGACCCAGTACTTC
>TRBV20-1|.|.|TRBJ2-5
CSGRGGYQETQYF
TGCAGTGGTCGTGGGGGATACCAAGAGACCCAGTACTTC
>TRBV10-3|.|TRBD2|TRBJ2-7
CAIRTSGRRYKQYF
TGTGCCATCAGAACTAGCGGGAGGCGGTACAAGCAGTACTTC
>TRBV21-1|.|.|TRBJ2-7
CASTLFPSSDF
TGTGCCAGCACCTTATTCCCTAGCAGCGACTTC
>TRBV27|.|.|TRBJ1-5
CASSMTGSNQPQHF
TGTGCCAGCAGTATGACAGGCAGCAATCAGCCCCAGCATTTT
>TRBV12-3/TRBV12-4|few|TRBD2|TRBJ2-3
CASSWTGGRTDTQYF
TGTGCCAGCAGTTGGACGGGGGGGCGGACAGATACGCAGTATTTT
>TRBV5-1|many|TRBD1|TRBJ2-7
CASSFRDRARNVGYEQYF
TGCGCCAGCAGCTTCCGGGACAGGGCTCGGAATGTAGGGTACGAGCAGTACTTC
>TRBV7-2|few|.|TRBJ2-7
CASSLAIGAAYEQYF
TGTGCCAGCAGCTTAGCGATAGGGGCGGCCTACGAGCAGTACTTC
>TRBV7-3|once|.|TRBJ1-1
CASRINRFSEAFF
TGTGCCAGCAGGATAAATAGGTTCTCTGAAGCTTTCTTT
>TRBV18|few|TRBD1|TRBJ2-7
CASSNVGQPSYEQYF
TGTGCCAGCTCAAATGTGGGACAGCCCTCCTACGAGCAGTACTTC
>TRBV6-1|few|.|TRBJ2-3
CASSSRSRSETDTQYF
TGTGCCAGCAGCTCCCGGTCCCGTTCGGAAACAGATACGCAGTATTTT
>TRBV7-8|medium-sized|.|TRBJ2-2
CASSEQGLLPGELFF
TGTGCCAGCAGCGAACAGGGACTTCTCCCCGGGGAGCTGTTTTTT
>TRBV20-1|.|.|TRBJ2-1
CSAGGGGTSYNEQFF
TGCAGTGCCGGAGGAGGCGGGACCTCCTACAATGAGCAGTTCTTC
>TRBV11-1|many|.|TRBJ2-1
CASSLLSGGQDEQFF
TGTGCCAGCAGCTTGCTGTCAGGCGGCCAGGATGAGCAGTTCTTC
>TRBV12-3/TRBV12-4|few|.|TRBJ2-5
CASGRGGETQYF
TGTGCCAGCGGTAGAGGTGGAGAGACCCAGTACTTC
>TRBV7-8|once|.|TRBJ1-1
CASSFGGLAFF
TGTGCCAGCAGCTTCGGGGGGCTAGCTTTCTTT
>TRBV12-3/TRBV12-4|few|.|TRBJ2-1
CASSLPRGAGNEQFF
TGTGCCAGCAGTTTACCTCGGGGGGCCGGCAATGAGCAGTTCTTC
>TRBV20-1|few|TRBD2|TRBJ2-1
CSARLGLAGRNEQFF
TGCAGTGCTAGATTGGGACTAGCGGGAAGGAATGAGCAGTTCTTC
>TRBV9|.|.|TRBJ1-5
CASSVGRVGRVGFGNQPQHF
TGTGCCAGCAGCGTAGGTCGGGTGGGGAGGGTAGGTTTTGGCAATCAGCCCCAGCATTTT
>TRBV5-1|.|.|TRBJ1-6
CASKFGNLDSPLHF
TGCGCCAGCAAGTTTGGGAATCTGGATTCACCCCTCCACTTT